Below, one T cell receptor (beta chain) is given with its context. This record belongs to a study of blood T cell repertoires in COVID-19. Study in general: From T cells, B-cell-depleted T cells, or PBMCs came the material, which was cDNA or gDNA.

V was shortened by 0 bases and J by 7 bases, with 12 bases between the two germline ends. From germline, CDR1 is KGHSH and CDR2 LQKENI. The CDR3 extends over 14 amino acids. Data came from immunoSEQ multiplex PCR; TCRdb stores just in-frame clones and leaves some out. There are 250,000 or so clones in the sample; about nine tenths occur only once, and about 8.6% lies in the top ten. The sequenced material came from peripheral blood. The clonotype was recovered from a man aged 35 to 55 with active or convalescent COVID-19. This chain uses TRBV18 with TRBJ1-2, with D unresolved. DNA of the CDR3: TGTGCCAGCTCACCACCGGAGGGTCGGGGTGGCTACACCTTC. This gives the protein CASSPPEGRGGYTF.